The next 21 T cell receptor beta chains were all read from a single sample in a study of neoadjuvant nivolumab and ipilimumab in lung cancer. Profiling relied on immunoSEQ multiplex PCR, and the TCRdb table lists in-frame clones only, not all of them. Counted here are 30,000 or so clones, about 92% occurring once; the ten biggest clones make up about 2.1%. The material sequenced was peripheral blood, taken after neoadjuvant nivolumab, alone or with ipilimumab, at or shortly before surgery. The receptor source for this set is an adult with non-small cell lung cancer.

This chain uses TRBV20-1 with TRBJ1-1; 7 nucleotides align to TRBD1. Losses at the gene ends were 6 bases for V and 5 bases for J; bases not matched to a gene: 3. Germline CDR1 and CDR2: DFQATT and SNEGSKA (reference sequence). The CDR3 runs 11 residues. Written as DNA, the CDR3 is TGCAGTGCCCGGGGACAGACTGAAGCTTTCTTT. Its translation: CSARGQTEAFF.

V usage is TRBV5-1 and J usage is TRBJ2-7; 7 bases agree with TRBD1. This CDR3 is built from 16 residues. Germline assignment: CDR1 SGHRS and CDR2 YFSETQ. J gave up 1 base and V 4 bases, and 11 bases lay outside the gene matches. This CDR3 reads CASSPRQGLASYEQYF. CDR3 bases: TGCGCCAGCAGCCCGCGACAGGGTCTTGCTTCCTACGAGCAGTACTTC.

V is TRBV5-1 and J is TRBJ1-5; D remains ambiguous. The V gene lost 0 bases and the J gene lost 4 bases, with 11 bases spanning the gap. The CDR3 contains 15 residues. CDR1 and CDR2 (germline): SGHRS, YFSETQ. CDR3 sequence reads: CASSLAGERNQPQHF. The CDR3 DNA reads as TGCGCCAGCAGCTTGGCCGGGGAACGGAATCAGCCCCAGCATTTT.

The genes are TRBV13 and TRBJ1-1; TRBD1 might be the D (5 bases). CDR3 length equals 14 residues. The germline V gene has CDR1 PRHDT and CDR2 FYEKMQ (reference sequence). Trimming shortened V by 3 bases and J by 8 bases, and 16 bases separated the two germline ends. This CDR3 reads CASSLGPIKREAFF. The CDR3 DNA sequence: TGTGCCAGCAGCTTGGGACCGATAAAACGGGAAGCTTTCTTT. Supplemented by reference TRBV13 and TRBJ1-1, the full variable domain reads AAGVIQSPRHLIKEKRETATLKCYPIPRHDTVYWYQQGPGQDPQFLISFYEKMQSDKGSIPDRFSAQQFSDYHSELNMSSLELGDSALYFCASSLGPIKREAFFGQGTRLTVV.

The chain links TRBV4-1 to TRBJ2-1, with TRBD2 as a possible D gene (6 bases). Trimming pared 0 bases from V and 9 bases from J, leaving 15 bases between. From germline, CDR1 is MGHRA and CDR2 YSYEKL. The CDR3 is made up of 15 amino acids. CDR3 coding DNA: TGCGCCAGCAGCCAAGAGACTAGGAGTGGATCTGAGCAGTTCTTC. As protein: CASSQETRSGSEQFF.

V is TRBV7-9 and J is TRBJ2-5; 8 positions agree with TRBD1. Losses at the gene ends were 4 bases for V and 5 bases for J; bases not matched to a gene: 15. The CDR3 consists of 17 residues. CDR1 is SEHNR and CDR2 is FQNEAQ in the germline V gene (reference sequence). The CDR3 here is CASSSVLQGAWRETQYF. CDR3 nucleotide sequence: TGTGCCAGCAGCTCCGTACTTCAGGGGGCTTGGAGGGAGACCCAGTACTTC. The full variable domain, rest sourced from reference TRBV7-9 and TRBJ2-5, is DTGVSQNPRHKITKRGQNVTFRCDPISEHNRLYWYRQTLGQGPEFLTYFQNEAQLEKSRLLSDRFSAERPKGSFSTLEIQRTEQGDSAMYLCASSSVLQGAWRETQYFGPGTRLLVL.

The chain has TRBV6-4 and TRBJ1-1; 10 bases map to TRBD1. CDR3 size: 16 residues. Germline CDR1 reads MRHNA; CDR2 reads SNTAGT. V lost 3 bases, J lost 1 base, and 5 bases stayed unmatched. CDR3 sequence: CASSEGGTGENTEAFF. The CDR3 coding sequence is TGTGCCAGCAGTGAAGGGGGGACAGGGGAGAACACTGAAGCTTTCTTT.

This chain joins TRBV15 and TRBJ1-2, with a tentative D call TRBD1 (5 bases). Trimming shortened V by 5 bases and J by 8 bases, and 21 bases separated the two germline ends. The CDR3 spans 15 residues. The germline V gene encodes CDR1 LNHNV and CDR2 YYDKDF (reference sequence). This chain's CDR3 is CATSSERAGDGGYTF. Written as DNA, the CDR3 is TGTGCCACCAGCTCAGAACGGGCGGGGGACGGGGGCTACACCTTC.

The chain couples TRBV5-1 to TRBJ2-5; D uncertain. V gave up 0 bases and J gave up 1 base, with 4 bases separating them. Germline V gene sequence: CDR1 SGHRS, CDR2 YFSETQ. The CDR3 has 13 residues. CDR3 residues: CASSLAPQETQYF. The CDR3 coding sequence is TGCGCCAGCAGCTTGGCCCCCCAAGAGACCCAGTACTTC. Full variable domain (missing parts from reference TRBV5-1 and TRBJ2-5): KAGVTQTPRYLIKTRGQQVTLSCSPISGHRSVSWYQQTPGQGLQFLFEYFSETQRNKGNFPGRFSGRQFSNSRSEMNVSTLELGDSALYLCASSLAPQETQYFGPGTRLLVL.

The CDR3 is CASTHSGSFYEQYF. In nucleotides, the CDR3 is TGCGCCAGCACGCACAGCGGCTCCTTTTACGAGCAGTACTTC. V usage is TRBV5-1 and J usage is TRBJ2-7; the D gene is possibly TRBD2 (5 bases). This CDR3 has 14 amino acids. The germline gives CDR1 SGHRS, CDR2 YFSETQ. Trimming removed 6 bases at V and 4 bases at J, with 17 bases between.

The rearrangement links TRBV15 to TRBJ2-1; 8 bases are a match to TRBD2. The CDR3 runs to 18 residues. V dropped 3 bases and J dropped 0; count of bases not matched to a gene: 10. The V gene's germline CDR1 is LNHNV and CDR2 YYDKDF (reference sequence). The CDR3 bases are TGTGCCACCAGCAGGACCAGCGGGAGCGGAAGCTCCTACAATGAGCAGTTCTTC. Amino acids: CATSRTSGSGSSYNEQFF.

The gene calls are TRBV27 and TRBJ2-2, with TRBD1 matching over 7 bases. The CDR3 loop spans 15 amino acids. The germline gives CDR1 MNHEY, CDR2 SMNVEV (reference sequence). The ends lost 6 bases at V and 0 bases at J; junction bases unmatched: 4. The CDR3 sequence is CASRRDRANTGELFF. Written as DNA, the CDR3 is TGTGCCAGCAGACGTGACAGGGCGAACACCGGGGAGCTGTTTTTT.

The V call is TRBV18, the J call TRBJ2-1; 9 bases map to TRBD2. The CDR3 consists of 14 residues. V lost 2 bases, J lost 12 bases, and 8 bases stayed unmatched. CDR1 is KGHSH, CDR2 LQKENI, per germline. The CDR3 nucleotides are TGTGCCAGCTCACCAGCGCGGGAGGGCCAAGGGCAGTTCTTC. Translating it yields CASSPAREGQGQFF.

The chain uses TRBV7-6 and TRBJ1-4; TRBD1 aligns across 7 bases. Per the germline V gene, CDR1 is SGHVS and CDR2 is FNYEAQ. V was clipped by 4 bases and J by 5 bases; unmatched bases: 7. This CDR3 is 15 amino acids long. The CDR3 nucleotides are TGTGCCAGCAGCTCAAAGACAGGGTGGAATGAAAAACTGTTTTTT. It is translated as CASSSKTGWNEKLFF.

The chain recombines TRBV7-9 with TRBJ2-5; D remains ambiguous. V shed 1 base and J shed 1 base, with 7 bases lying between them. Looked up from germline, CDR1 is SEHNR and CDR2 is FQNEAQ (reference sequence). CDR3 size: 14 residues. The CDR3 spells CASSLERIQETQYF. The CDR3 DNA reads as TGTGCCAGCAGCTTAGAAAGGATCCAAGAGACCCAGTACTTC. The full variable domain, its missing parts supplied by reference TRBV7-9 and TRBJ2-5, is DTGVSQNPRHKITKRGQNVTFRCDPISEHNRLYWYRQTLGQGPEFLTYFQNEAQLEKSRLLSDRFSAERPKGSFSTLEIQRTEQGDSAMYLCASSLERIQETQYFGPGTRLLVL.

The genes are TRBV28 and TRBJ2-7, with TRBD1 as a possible D gene (6 bases). This CDR3 is 13 amino acids long. Germline V lookup: CDR1 MDHEN, CDR2 SYDVKM. V lost 11 bases and J lost 2, with 16 bases in between. This chain's CDR3 is CAGSRGRTYEQYF. CDR3 in DNA: TGTGCCGGATCCAGGGGCCGCACCTACGAGCAGTACTTC.

The chain carries TRBV27 and TRBJ1-2, with 8 bases matching TRBD1. Germline CDR1 and CDR2: MNHEY and SMNVEV (reference sequence). With V trimmed by 2 bases and J by 4 bases, 3 bases remained unmatched. This CDR3 is built from 14 residues. CDR3 in amino acids: CASSLGQGRYGYTF. In nucleotides, the CDR3 is TGTGCCAGCAGTTTAGGACAGGGCCGCTATGGCTACACCTTC.

The gene calls are TRBV2 and TRBJ2-7, with 9 bases identical to TRBD2. The germline gives CDR1 SNHLY, CDR2 FYNNEI. CDR3 size: 15 residues. V gave up 7 bases and J gave up 3 bases; unmatched junction bases: 10. The CDR3 loop reads CASITGGRAGYEQYF. As DNA, the CDR3 is TGTGCCAGCATTACAGGCGGGAGGGCCGGCTACGAGCAGTACTTC.

This chain joins TRBV5-1 and TRBJ1-1, with unresolved D. The CDR3 loop spans 13 amino acids. Germline-derived CDR1 and CDR2 are SGHRS and YFSETQ. Trimming stripped 4 bases from V and 2 bases from J, with 9 bases between. The CDR3 is CASSLWPNTEAFF. CDR3 DNA sequence: TGCGCCAGCAGCCTTTGGCCAAACACTGAAGCTTTCTTT.

The chain couples TRBV6-4 to TRBJ2-6; D gene uncertain. The germline gives CDR1 MRHNA, CDR2 SNTAGT. The V end was cut by 6 bases, the J end by 0 bases, with 9 bases between. This CDR3 comprises 15 residues. CDR3: CASSALHSGANVLTF. CDR3 coding DNA: TGTGCCAGCAGCGCTTTGCACTCTGGGGCCAACGTCCTGACTTTC.

The chain joins TRBV7-2 to TRBJ1-2; TRBD1 matches at 7 bases. The ends lost 5 bases at V and 1 base at J; junction bases unmatched: 4. CDR3 length: 14 residues. From germline, CDR1 is SGHTA and CDR2 FQGNSA. CDR3 residues: CASSPGTVNYGYTF. CDR3 coding DNA: TGTGCCAGCAGCCCCGGGACAGTTAACTATGGCTACACCTTC. Complete variable domain (other parts from reference TRBV7-2 and TRBJ1-2): GAGVSQSPSNKVTEKGKDVELRCDPISGHTALYWYRQSLGQGLEFLIYFQGNSAPDKSGLPSDRFSAERTGGSVSTLTIQRTQQEDSAVYLCASSPGTVNYGYTFGSGTRLTVV.